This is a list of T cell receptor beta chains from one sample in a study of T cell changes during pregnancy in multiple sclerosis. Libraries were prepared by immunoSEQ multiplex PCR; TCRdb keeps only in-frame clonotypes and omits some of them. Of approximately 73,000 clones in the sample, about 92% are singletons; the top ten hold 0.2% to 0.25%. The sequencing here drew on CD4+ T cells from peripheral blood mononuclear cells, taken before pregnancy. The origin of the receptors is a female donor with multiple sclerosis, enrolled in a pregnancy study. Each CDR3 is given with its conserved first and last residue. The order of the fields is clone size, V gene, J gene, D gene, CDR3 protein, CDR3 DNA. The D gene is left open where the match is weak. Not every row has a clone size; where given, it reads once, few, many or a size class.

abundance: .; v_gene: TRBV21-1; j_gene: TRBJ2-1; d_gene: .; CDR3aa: CASSKGRVAGATYNEQFF; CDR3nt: TGTGCCAGCAGCAAAGGCCGGGTAGCGGGGGCCACCTACAATGAGCAGTTCTTC
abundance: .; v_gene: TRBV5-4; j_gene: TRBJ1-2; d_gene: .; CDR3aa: CASSPDRDYGYTF; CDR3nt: TGTGCCAGCAGCCCGGACAGAGACTATGGCTACACCTTC
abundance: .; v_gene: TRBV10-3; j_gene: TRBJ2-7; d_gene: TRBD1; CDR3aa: CAITRDRESYEQYF; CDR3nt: TGTGCCATCACTCGGGACAGGGAGTCCTACGAGCAGTACTTC
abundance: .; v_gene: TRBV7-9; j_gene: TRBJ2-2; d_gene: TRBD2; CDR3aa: CASSLRREAVTGELFF; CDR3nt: TGTGCCAGCAGCTTGCGACGGGAGGCGGTCACCGGGGAGCTGTTTTTT
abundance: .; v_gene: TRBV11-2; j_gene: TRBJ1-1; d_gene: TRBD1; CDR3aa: CASSQEGLRGNRLTEAFF; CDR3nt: TGTGCCAGCAGCCAAGAAGGCCTCAGGGGGAATCGGTTGACTGAAGCTTTCTTT
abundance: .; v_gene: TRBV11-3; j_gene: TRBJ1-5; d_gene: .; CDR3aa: CASSLVWGGEPQHF; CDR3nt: TGTGCCAGCAGCTTAGTTTGGGGAGGGGAGCCCCAGCATTTT
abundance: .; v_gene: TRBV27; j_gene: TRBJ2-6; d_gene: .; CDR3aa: CASSFFSSGANVLTF; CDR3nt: TGTGCCAGCAGTTTTTTTAGCTCTGGGGCCAACGTCCTGACTTTC
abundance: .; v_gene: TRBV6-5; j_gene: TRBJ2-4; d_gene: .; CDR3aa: CASSQPGLPKNIQYF; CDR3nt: TGTGCCAGCAGTCAACCGGGACTGCCCAAAAACATTCAGTACTTC
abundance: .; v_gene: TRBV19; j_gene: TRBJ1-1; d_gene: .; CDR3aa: CASSGGRGAEAFF; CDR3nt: TGTGCCAGTAGTGGGGGCAGGGGCGCTGAAGCTTTCTTT
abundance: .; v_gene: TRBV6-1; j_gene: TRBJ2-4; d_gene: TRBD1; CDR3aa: CASSEASQGVTKNIQYF; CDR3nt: TGTGCCAGCAGTGAAGCTAGCCAGGGGGTAACCAAAAACATTCAGTACTTC
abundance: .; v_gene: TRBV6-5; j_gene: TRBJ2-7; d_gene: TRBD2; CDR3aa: CASSPSGGRPYEQYF; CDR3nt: TGTGCCAGCAGCCCCAGCGGCGGGAGGCCCTACGAGCAGTACTTC
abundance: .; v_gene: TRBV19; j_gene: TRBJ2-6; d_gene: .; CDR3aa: CASTLLAVGANVLTF; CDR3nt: TGTGCCAGTACCCTTCTTGCAGTTGGGGCCAACGTCCTGACTTTC
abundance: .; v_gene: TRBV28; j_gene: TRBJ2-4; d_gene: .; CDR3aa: CASSLQTNIQYF; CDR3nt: TGTGCCAGCAGTTTGCAGACTAACATTCAGTACTTC
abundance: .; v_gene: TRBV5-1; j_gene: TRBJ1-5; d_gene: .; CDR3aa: CASSRTAGNQPQHF; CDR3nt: TGCGCCAGCAGTCGGACAGCGGGCAATCAGCCCCAGCATTTT
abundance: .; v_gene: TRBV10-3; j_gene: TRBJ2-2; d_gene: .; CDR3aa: CAIGQNTGELFF; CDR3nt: TGTGCCATCGGGCAGAACACCGGGGAGCTGTTTTTT
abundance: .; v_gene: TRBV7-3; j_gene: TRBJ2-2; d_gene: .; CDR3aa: CASSLQGTGELFF; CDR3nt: TGTGCCAGCAGCTTACAGGGGACCGGGGAGCTGTTTTTT
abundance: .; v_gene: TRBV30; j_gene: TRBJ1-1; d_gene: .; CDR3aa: CAWSAQEGAFF; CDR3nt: TGTGCCTGGAGTGCACAGGAGGGGGCTTTCTTT
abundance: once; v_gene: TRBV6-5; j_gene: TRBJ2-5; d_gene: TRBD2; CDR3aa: CAVGGTIQETQYF; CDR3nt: TGTGCCGTCGGGGGGACTATTCAAGAGACCCAGTACTTC
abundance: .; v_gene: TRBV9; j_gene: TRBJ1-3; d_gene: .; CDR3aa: CASSVSQRNTIYF; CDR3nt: TGTGCCAGCAGCGTTTCACAGAGAAACACCATATATTTT
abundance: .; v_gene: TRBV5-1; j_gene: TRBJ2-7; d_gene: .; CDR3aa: CASSLAGSYEQYF; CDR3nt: TGCGCCAGCAGCTTGGCGGGCTCCTACGAGCAGTACTTC
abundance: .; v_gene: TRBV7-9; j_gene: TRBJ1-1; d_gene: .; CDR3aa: CASTPVRTVNTEAFF; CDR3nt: TGTGCCAGCACCCCCGTCCGGACAGTGAACACTGAAGCTTTCTTT
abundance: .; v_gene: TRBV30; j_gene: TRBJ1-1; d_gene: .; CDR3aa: CAWSRAGPLNTEAFF; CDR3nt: TGTGCCTGGAGCAGGGCAGGTCCGTTGAACACTGAAGCTTTCTTT
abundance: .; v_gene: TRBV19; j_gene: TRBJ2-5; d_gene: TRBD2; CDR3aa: CASSTGLDGETQYF; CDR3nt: TGTGCCAGTAGTACGGGACTAGATGGGGAGACCCAGTACTTC
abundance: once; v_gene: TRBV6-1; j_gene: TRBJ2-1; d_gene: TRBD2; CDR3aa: CASSEALGTSGRTINEQFF; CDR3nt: TGTGCCAGCAGTGAAGCGCTCGGGACTAGCGGGAGGACCATCAATGAGCAGTTCTTC
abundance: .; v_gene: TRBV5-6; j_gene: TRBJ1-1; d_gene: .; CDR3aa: CASSLGGGTGAFF; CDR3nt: TGTGCCAGCAGCTTGGGGGGGGGCACGGGAGCTTTCTTT
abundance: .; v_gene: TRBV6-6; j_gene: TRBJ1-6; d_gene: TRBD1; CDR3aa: CASSVSTGGSSPLHF; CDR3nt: TGTGCCAGCAGTGTTTCGACAGGGGGCTCTTCACCCCTCCACTTT
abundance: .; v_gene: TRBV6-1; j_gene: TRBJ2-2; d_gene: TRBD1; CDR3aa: CASSEAGAGGSALNTGELFF; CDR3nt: TGTGCCAGCAGTGAAGCTGGGGCAGGGGGCTCTGCCCTGAACACCGGGGAGCTGTTTTTT
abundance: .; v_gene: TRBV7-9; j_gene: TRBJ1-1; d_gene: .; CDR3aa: CASSFSTPNTEAFF; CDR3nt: TGTGCCAGCAGCTTCTCAACACCGAACACTGAAGCTTTCTTT
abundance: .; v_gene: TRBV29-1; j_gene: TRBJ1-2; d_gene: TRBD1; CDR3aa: CSAGQGKGGGAGYTF; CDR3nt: TGCAGCGCGGGACAGGGAAAAGGCGGCGGGGCTGGCTACACCTTC
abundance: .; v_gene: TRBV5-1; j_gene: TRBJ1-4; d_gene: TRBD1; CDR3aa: CASSTLGTGEGEKLFF; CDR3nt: TGCGCCAGCAGCACCCTAGGGACAGGGGAAGGAGAAAAACTGTTTTTT
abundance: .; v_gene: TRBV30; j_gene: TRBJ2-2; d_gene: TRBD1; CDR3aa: CAWDGTGHTGELFF; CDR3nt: TGTGCCTGGGACGGGACAGGACACACCGGGGAGCTGTTTTTT
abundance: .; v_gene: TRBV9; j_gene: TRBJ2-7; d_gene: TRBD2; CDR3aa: CASSVGLAGREQYF; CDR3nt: TGTGCCAGCAGCGTAGGGCTAGCGGGACGCGAGCAGTACTTC
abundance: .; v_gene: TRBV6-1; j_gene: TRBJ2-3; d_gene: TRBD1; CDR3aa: CACAQGSGTDTQYF; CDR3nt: TGTGCCTGCGCACAGGGGAGTGGTACAGATACGCAGTATTTT
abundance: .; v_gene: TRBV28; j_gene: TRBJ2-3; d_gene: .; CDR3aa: CASTTPTDTQYF; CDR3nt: TGTGCCAGCACTACCCCCACAGATACGCAGTATTTT
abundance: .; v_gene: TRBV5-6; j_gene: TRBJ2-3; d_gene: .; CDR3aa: CASSAPFGERDTQYF; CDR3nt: TGTGCCAGCAGCGCCCCTTTCGGGGAGAGGGATACGCAGTATTTT
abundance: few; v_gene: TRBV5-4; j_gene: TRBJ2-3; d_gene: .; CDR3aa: CASSLEQGRDTQYF; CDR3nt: TGTGCCAGCAGCTTGGAACAGGGCAGGGATACGCAGTATTTT
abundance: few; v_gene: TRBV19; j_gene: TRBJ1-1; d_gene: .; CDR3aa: CASSSGYTEAFF; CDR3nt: TGTGCCAGTAGTAGCGGGTACACTGAAGCTTTCTTT
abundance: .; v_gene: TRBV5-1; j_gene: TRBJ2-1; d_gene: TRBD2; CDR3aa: CASSWGLAGALSYNEQFF; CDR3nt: TGCGCCAGCAGCTGGGGACTAGCGGGAGCGCTCTCCTACAATGAGCAGTTCTTC